This T cell receptor beta chain is from a study of blood T cell repertoires in COVID-19. Study as a whole: The samples span acute and convalescent COVID-19 from the United States, Italy and Spain. PBMCs, B-cell-depleted T cells, or T cells were the source of the cDNA or gDNA that made up the material.

In the authors' workflow: Reference gene primers were amplified, and this amplification served to estimate nucleated cell counts. Sequencing used immunoSEQ multiplex PCR; TCRdb keeps in-frame clones, though not all of them. The D gene and trimming were derived from the DNA, and the V and J assignments and clone size from that table. This sample has approximately 210,000 clones; roughly nine tenths occur once, and the top ten carry around 1.2%. The ends lost 4 bases at V and 9 bases at J; junction bases unmatched: 10. The germline gives CDR1 SGHDN, CDR2 FVKESK. The CDR3 has 15 amino acids. This rearrangement joins TRBV14 to TRBJ2-3, with 10 positions matching TRBD1. This receptor was obtained from a man aged 30 to 39 with acute or convalescent COVID-19. Sequencing input: peripheral blood. The CDR3 reads CASSRTGTGVDTQYF. The CDR3 DNA reads as TGTGCCAGCAGCCGTACCGGGACAGGGGTTGACACGCAGTATTTT.